One T cell receptor beta chain is described in this entry. The sample is drawn from a study of OX40 agonist ivuxolimab in advanced cancers. The CDR3 length is 16 residues. The V gene's germline CDR1 is LGHNA and CDR2 YNFKEQ. Losses at the gene ends were 4 bases for V and 7 bases for J; bases not matched to a gene: 13. Produced via immunoSEQ multiplex PCR; TCRdb's table is partial and in-frame only. Here the sample spans 60,000 or so clones, 84% being singletons. Sequenced here: CD4+ or CD8+ T cells sorted from blood, sampled in a trial of the OX40 agonist ivuxolimab. The chain combines TRBV4-2 with TRBJ2-1; 7 bases match TRBD2. The origin of this receptor is an adult with an advanced solid tumor such as melanoma, head and neck, liver or kidney cancer. The DNA for the CDR3 is TGTGCCAGCAGCCGCAGTACTAGCGAACCCTTTAATGAGCAGTTCTTC. It translates to CASSRSTSEPFNEQFF.